This T cell receptor beta chain was found in a study of blood T cell repertoires in COVID-19. Study as a whole: Material from acute and convalescent COVID-19 was sourced from the United States, Italy and Spain. T cells, B-cell-depleted T cells, or PBMCs supplied cDNA or gDNA.

CDR1 is ENHRY, CDR2 SYGVKD, per germline. The CDR3 is 14 amino acids. Trimming took 6 bases from V and 2 from J; bases not matched to a gene: 3. How the authors handled the data: Researchers report that nucleated cell counts were estimated from reference gene primer amplification. Libraries were prepared by immunoSEQ multiplex PCR; TCRdb keeps only in-frame clonotypes and omits some of them. V and J calls and clone size follow that table, whereas D and trimming were derived from the DNA. The sample shows tens of thousands of clones, around nine tenths of them seen only once. The receptor's source is a man over 45 with acute or convalescent COVID-19. This sequence joins TRBV10-3 and TRBJ1-5; 8 nucleotides agree with TRBD1. The sequenced material came from peripheral blood. The CDR3 bases are TGTGCCATCAGCGGGACAGGTGGCAATCAGCCCCAGCATTTT. Amino acids: CAISGTGGNQPQHF.